These 27 T cell receptor beta chains originate from one sample sequenced in a study of a mutant IDH1 vaccine in newly diagnosed glioma. Sequencing was performed with immunoSEQ multiplex PCR; in TCRdb, only in-frame clones are kept and a portion is missing. The table lists more than 30,000 clones, around nine tenths of them singletons. The sample's time point: week 47, end of study. What each vaccine dose contained was 300 ug of mutant IDH1 20-mer peptide, accompanied by topical imiquimod. Their antigens are not known. The sequencing used PBMCs, collected from a glioma patient whose treatment included an IDH1 peptide vaccine. These receptors all stem from a woman in her thirties or forties with glioma.

The chain employs TRBV30 and TRBJ2-5; 8 nucleotides line up with TRBD1. The V segment lost 3 bases and the J segment 5 bases; nucleotides outside the gene matches: 8. The CDR3 consists of 14 residues. Germline values: CDR1 GTSNPN, CDR2 SVGIG (reference sequence). The CDR3 spells CAWRPQGARETQYF. The CDR3 nucleotides are TGTGCCTGGAGGCCCCAGGGGGCTCGGGAGACCCAGTACTTC. Using reference TRBV30 and TRBJ2-5 for the parts outside the CDR3, the full variable domain is SQTIHQWPATLVQPVGSPLSLECTVEGTSNPNLYWYRQAAGRGLQLLFYSVGIGQISSEVPQNLSASRPQDRQFILSSKKLLLSDSGFYLCAWRPQGARETQYFGPGTRLLVL.

This chain connects TRBV6-5 to TRBJ1-1; 7 bases line up with TRBD1. The CDR3 covers 16 residues. Germline V gene sequence: CDR1 MNHEY, CDR2 SVGAGI. Trimming took 2 bases from V and 4 from J; bases not matched to a gene: 10. The CDR3 DNA reads TGTGCCAGCAGTTACAGGGGGGACAGTCCGGGCACTGAAGCTTTCTTT. It is translated as CASSYRGDSPGTEAFF.

Turning to this clone: This sample includes further DNA sequences coding for the same CDR3. The rearrangement uses TRBV5-1 and TRBJ1-5, with TRBD1 as a possible D gene (5 bases). Germline assignment: CDR1 SGHRS and CDR2 YFSETQ. V shed 3 bases and J shed 4 bases, with 11 bases lying between them. This CDR3 spans 14 amino acids. CDR3 nucleotides: TGCGCCAGCAGCTCGGGTCCAGGGAATCAGCCCCAGCATTTT. Protein product: CASSSGPGNQPQHF.

This clone was counted once. The chain joins TRBV5-4 to TRBJ2-6; D not certain. This CDR3 spans 15 amino acids. Germline-derived CDR1 and CDR2 are SGHNT and YYREEE (reference sequence). Between the trimmed V and J ends, which lost 1 base and 2 bases, there was a span of 7 bases. CDR3 region: CASSLLQAGANVLTF. DNA of the CDR3: TGTGCCAGCAGCTTGTTGCAAGCTGGGGCCAACGTCCTGACTTTC.

The chain combines TRBV19 with TRBJ1-2; D uncertain. V lost 7 bases, J lost 3 bases, and 15 bases lay in between. Germline loops: CDR1 LNHDA, CDR2 SQIVND (reference sequence). This CDR3 region has 14 residues. CDR3 nucleotide sequence: TGTGCCAGTAACGTGGGGATGGCCTACTATGGCTACACCTTC. It encodes CASNVGMAYYGYTF.

In its sample, this clone was seen once. V gene TRBV2 combines with J gene TRBJ2-1; 7 nucleotides line up with TRBD2. Unmatched junction bases numbered 10, after V lost 5 bases and J lost 0 bases. Looked up from germline, CDR1 is SNHLY and CDR2 is FYNNEI. The CDR3 covers 17 residues. The CDR3 here is CASSRQAGLTSYNEQFF. The CDR3 DNA reads as TGTGCCAGCAGTAGGCAAGCGGGACTCACCTCCTACAATGAGCAGTTCTTC.

The chain's CDR3 is CASSDKQGWSYGYTF. CDR3 nucleotide sequence: TGTGCCAGCAGTGACAAACAGGGTTGGAGCTATGGCTACACCTTC. This rearrangement joins TRBV25-1 to TRBJ1-2; tentatively, D is TRBD1 (6 bases). CDR3 size: 15 residues. Germline values: CDR1 MGHDK, CDR2 SYGVNS. V was trimmed by 3 bases and J by 4 bases, leaving 15 bases between them.

This sequence joins TRBV5-5 and TRBJ1-1; no clear D. The CDR3 totals 13 residues. Germline V gene sequence: CDR1 SGHKS, CDR2 YYEKEE (reference sequence). Trimming took off 0 bases at V and 3 bases at J, with 6 bases between the two ends. The CDR3 bases are TGTGCCAGCAGCTTGGCGCCCGACACTGAAGCTTTCTTT. Its translation is CASSLAPDTEAFF.

The chain employs TRBV4-1 and TRBJ1-5, with TRBD1 matching over 10 bases. The CDR3 covers 15 residues. J lost 5 bases, V lost 4 bases, and 5 bases had no gene match. CDR1 is MGHRA and CDR2 is YSYEKL in the germline V gene. The CDR3 bases are TGCGCCAGCAGCCGCCAGACAGGGGGCTATCAGCCCCAGCATTTT. It encodes CASSRQTGGYQPQHF.

This chain uses TRBV19 with TRBJ2-2; 7 bases align to TRBD1. The junction had 5 bases not matched to a gene; V was cut back by 6 bases and J by 1 base. CDR3 length equals 15 residues. The V gene's germline CDR1 is LNHDA and CDR2 SQIVND (reference sequence). The CDR3 reads CASSRDSLNTGELFF. Here the CDR3 DNA reads TGTGCCAGTAGCCGGGACAGCCTGAACACCGGGGAGCTGTTTTTT.

The J gene is TRBJ2-3, the V gene TRBV7-9, with 10 nucleotides matching TRBD2. Germline assignment: CDR1 SEHNR and CDR2 FQNEAQ (reference sequence). J was trimmed by 1 base and V by 3 bases; bases with no gene match: 10. This CDR3 is 18 amino acids long. The CDR3 loop is CASSLLAGVVRGTDTQYF. The CDR3 DNA follows: TGTGCCAGCAGCTTGCTAGCGGGAGTGGTTAGAGGCACAGATACGCAGTATTTT.

The rearrangement joins TRBV4-1 to TRBJ1-2; D unresolved. Trimming cost V 0 bases and J 4 bases, with 9 bases left between them. The CDR3 spans 14 residues. Germline loops: CDR1 MGHRA, CDR2 YSYEKL. In DNA form, the CDR3 reads TGCGCCAGCAGCCAAGATGCGTACGGCTATGGCTACACCTTC. Protein: CASSQDAYGYGYTF.

The chain has TRBV4-3 and TRBJ2-7; D assignment may be TRBD1 or TRBD2 (6 bases each). V gave up 0 bases and J gave up 5 bases, with 17 bases separating them. The length of the CDR3 is 16 residues. The germline V gene has CDR1 LGHNA and CDR2 YSLEER. The CDR3 DNA is TGCGCCAGCAGCCAAGATTGGTGGGGGGCAGGGGACGAGCAGTACTTC. Translated, it gives CASSQDWWGAGDEQYF.

V gene TRBV9 combines with J gene TRBJ1-5, with D possibly matching TRBD1 (6 bases). The CDR3 totals 15 residues. Trimming left V 3 bases short and J 1 base short, with 11 bases between. CDR1 SGDLS and CDR2 YYNGEE come from the germline V gene. The CDR3 loop reads CASSEGGQSNQPQHF. The CDR3, as DNA: TGTGCCAGCAGCGAGGGTGGACAGAGCAATCAGCCCCAGCATTTT.

The chain carries TRBV5-1 and TRBJ1-3; TRBD1 matches 7 bases. Trimming removed 4 bases from V and 0 bases from J; junction bases left unmatched: 19. Germline V gene lookup returns CDR1 SGHRS and CDR2 YFSETQ. CDR3 length equals 20 residues. CDR3 sequence reads: CASSPAHLTGQRSSGNTIYF. As DNA, the CDR3 is TGCGCCAGCAGCCCCGCTCACCTAACGGGACAGCGGAGCTCTGGAAACACCATATATTTT.

The chain couples TRBV18 to TRBJ2-6; D is unresolved. V was trimmed by 3 bases and J by 2 bases, leaving 11 bases between them. CDR3 size: 16 residues. Germline lookup yields CDR1 KGHSH and CDR2 LQKENI. CDR3 amino acids: CASSPFIGAGANVLTF. In DNA, the CDR3 is TGTGCCAGCTCACCGTTTATTGGGGCTGGGGCCAACGTCCTGACTTTC.

The CDR3 nucleotides are TGCGCCAGCAGCTTGATAGCGGGTCCCACTGAAGCTTTCTTT. It specifies CASSLIAGPTEAFF. The chain recombines TRBV5-1 with TRBJ1-1; no firm D call. V lost 1 base and J 4 bases, leaving 11 bases between the germline ends. Germline-derived CDR1 and CDR2 are SGHRS and YFSETQ. This CDR3 has 14 amino acids.

The J gene is TRBJ1-2, the V gene TRBV11-1; TRBD1 might be the D (6 bases). Germline CDR1 reads SGHAT; CDR2 reads FQDESV (reference sequence). This CDR3 is 14 amino acids long. Trimming took off 1 base at V and 4 bases at J, with 10 bases between the two ends. CDR3: CASSLDGRGYGYTF. CDR3 nucleotide sequence: TGTGCCAGCAGCTTAGATGGCAGGGGCTATGGCTACACCTTC.

J is TRBJ1-4 and V is TRBV4-3; TRBD1 might be the D (5 bases). The V end lost 1 base, the J end lost 3 bases, and 9 bases lay between the germline ends. In germline, CDR1 is LGHNA, CDR2 YSLEER. This CDR3 has 15 residues. CDR3 sequence reads: CASSQAVGPNEKLFF. DNA of the CDR3: TGCGCCAGCAGCCAAGCTGTGGGACCTAATGAAAAACTGTTTTTT.

This CDR3 reads CASSSTGVGGYTF. CDR3 bases: TGTGCCAGCAGCTCTACAGGGGTGGGAGGCTACACCTTC. The chain couples TRBV5-6 to TRBJ1-2; 7 bases line up with TRBD1. V trimming: 3 bases; J trimming: 8 bases; junction bases outside the gene matches: 7. The CDR3 covers 13 residues. Germline CDR1 reads SGHDT; CDR2 reads YYEEEE.

The V gene is TRBV7-2, the J gene TRBJ2-7; 7 nucleotides align to TRBD2. V lost 5 bases to trimming and J lost 0 bases; unmatched junction nucleotides: 7. The CDR3 runs 15 residues. CDR1 is SGHTA, CDR2 FQGNSA, per germline. In nucleotides, the CDR3 is TGTGCCAGCAGCCCCCTTCGCGGGAGCTCCTACGAGCAGTACTTC. Translated: CASSPLRGSSYEQYF. Looking up the rest from reference TRBV7-2 and TRBJ2-7 gives the full variable domain: GAGVSQSPSNKVTEKGKDVELRCDPISGHTALYWYRQSLGQGLEFLIYFQGNSAPDKSGLPSDRFSAERTGGSVSTLTIQRTQQEDSAVYLCASSPLRGSSYEQYFGPGTRLTVT.

The J gene is TRBJ1-2, the V gene TRBV5-4; D remains unclear. The CDR3 is made up of 12 amino acids. V lost 10 bases and J 2 bases, leaving 12 bases between the germline ends. Germline V gives CDR1 SGHNT, CDR2 YYREEE (reference sequence). CDR3 nucleotides: TGTGCCGGTAGATGGGAAAACTATGGCTACACCTTC. Protein: CAGRWENYGYTF.

V usage is TRBV4-3 and J usage is TRBJ1-6; D is unresolved. There are 13 residues in the CDR3. Germline V gene data show CDR1 as LGHNA and CDR2 as YSLEER. The V and J ends lost 0 bases and 10 bases respectively, with 7 bases between them. The CDR3 DNA sequence: TGCGCCAGCAGCCAAGATCTAGGCTCACCCCTCCACTTT. The encoded protein is CASSQDLGSPLHF.

J is TRBJ1-2 and V is TRBV7-8; D is possibly TRBD1 (5 bases). Germline V gene lookup returns CDR1 SGHVS and CDR2 FQNEAQ. Trimming took off 1 base at V and 2 bases at J, with 11 bases between the two ends. The CDR3 runs 15 residues. The CDR3 nucleotides are TGTGCCAGCAGCTTAGAGGCAGGGCCAAACTATGGCTACACCTTC. Its translation is CASSLEAGPNYGYTF. Based on the CDR3 plus reference TRBV7-8 and TRBJ1-2, the full variable domain is GAGVSQSPRYKVAKRGQDVALRCDPISGHVSLFWYQQALGQGPEFLTYFQNEAQLDKSGLPSDRFFAERPEGSVSTLKIQRTQQEDSAVYLCASSLEAGPNYGYTFGSGTRLTVV.

The V and J genes are TRBV7-2 and TRBJ2-7; no clear D. With 5 bases removed from V and 6 bases from J, the gap between germline ends came to 14 bases. The CDR3 has 13 amino acids. Germline V gene sequence: CDR1 SGHTA, CDR2 FQGNSA. CDR3 residues: CASSRGLSPEQYF. The CDR3 bases are TGTGCCAGCAGCAGAGGTTTGAGCCCCGAGCAGTACTTC.

The CDR3 loop reads CASSLARGTGEQYF. The CDR3 DNA reads as TGTGCCAGCAGCTTAGCTCGCGGGACAGGCGAGCAGTACTTC. The chain employs TRBV7-9 and TRBJ2-7, with 8 bases aligning to TRBD1. There are 14 residues in the CDR3. The germline CDR1 and CDR2 sequences are SEHNR and FQNEAQ (reference sequence). Unmatched junction bases numbered 4, after V lost 0 bases and J lost 6 bases. Based on the CDR3 plus reference TRBV7-9 and TRBJ2-7, the full variable domain is DTGVSQNPRHKITKRGQNVTFRCDPISEHNRLYWYRQTLGQGPEFLTYFQNEAQLEKSRLLSDRFSAERPKGSFSTLEIQRTEQGDSAMYLCASSLARGTGEQYFGPGTRLTVT.

This clone was counted a few times. The chain links TRBV18 to TRBJ1-5; D is uncertain. Trimming took 1 base from V and 0 from J, leaving 7 bases between them. This CDR3 has 15 residues. Germline V gene sequence: CDR1 KGHSH, CDR2 LQKENI. CDR3 protein: CASSPLPVSNQPQHF. CDR3 bases: TGTGCCAGCTCACCACTACCCGTTAGCAATCAGCCCCAGCATTTT.